The 3 T cell receptor beta chains reported below all come from one sample, sequenced in a study of T cell responses to AZD1222 COVID-19 vaccine (dated by TCRdb to the early 2020s). Libraries were made using the immunoSEQ multiplex PCR assay. Drawn from immuneACCESS, this table holds only the in-frame rearrangements with V and J called that TCRdb kept. Clones are partly lost; checked studies trace under half to an unresolved V gene and leave the rest unexplained. Here the sample has under 70,000 clones; roughly three quarters occur a single time. Over 12% of the sample is in the top ten clones. What the time point label conveys for this sample: baseline before first vaccination. The sample consisted of peripheral blood, taken on day 0 of AZD1222 vaccination. The receptors originated from an adult in good health.

This chain links TRBV27 with TRBJ2-7; 10 positions match TRBD2. The germline V gene encodes CDR1 MNHEY and CDR2 SMNVEV (reference sequence). The CDR3 has 16 amino acids. Trimming cost V 6 bases and J 3 bases; bases outside gene matches: 11. CDR3 residues: CASSSAGTSAYYEQYF. The CDR3 DNA reads as TGTGCCAGCAGCTCCGCCGGGACTAGCGCCTACTACGAGCAGTACTTC.

The chain combines TRBV2 with TRBJ1-4; maybe TRBD1 (6 bases). The CDR3 runs to 16 residues. Trimming left V 6 bases short and J 4 bases short, with 18 bases between. CDR1 SNHLY and CDR2 FYNNEI come from the germline V gene. The CDR3 sequence: CASSENPTGNNEKLFF. CDR3 DNA: TGTGCCAGCAGCGAGAACCCAACAGGGAATAATGAAAAACTGTTTTTT. Drawing the rest from reference TRBV2 and TRBJ1-4, the complete variable domain is EPEVTQTPSHQVTQMGQEVILRCVPISNHLYFYWYRQILGQKVEFLVSFYNNEISEKSEIFDDQFSVERPDGSNFTLKIRSTKLEDSAMYFCASSENPTGNNEKLFFGSGTQLSVL.

The rearrangement joins TRBV5-1 to TRBJ1-2; TRBD1 agrees at 9 bases. The germline CDR1 and CDR2 sequences are SGHRS and YFSETQ. The ends lost 2 bases at V and 6 bases at J; junction bases unmatched: 20. This CDR3 spans 19 amino acids. CDR3 nucleotide sequence: TGCGCCAGCAGCTTTCTCGCTCTTTCCCAACAGGGGGCGAGTGATGGCTACACCTTC. Translation gives CASSFLALSQQGASDGYTF.